This T cell receptor beta chain appears in the sequencing data of a study of T cell repertoires in cytomegalovirus infection. Study in general: Newly reported HLA-C-restricted and thoroughly characterized HLA-B-restricted CMV epitopes were employed. Study-level points and caveats: HLA-C-restricted, CMV-specific TCR beta clonotypes were dominant ex vivo.

As to this clonotype: The antigen is undetermined.

TCRdb re-called the reads with MiXCR, one entry per CDR3 protein. Of 200,000 or so distinct CDR3 sequences in the sample, less than 50% were seen once. The CDR3 loop spans 13 amino acids. Trimming stripped 7 bases from V and 7 bases from J, with 14 bases between. Germline loops: CDR1 SEHNR, CDR2 FQNEAQ (reference sequence). This sequence originates from a human donor in good health (CMV status not recorded). Some clones in this sample may be carry-over from other donors' samples. The sequencing used CD8+ T cells from cultured PBMCs, collected from culture after CMV antigen stimulation. The chain carries TRBV7-9 and TRBJ2-1; perhaps TRBD1 as D (6 bases). The CDR3 region has the DNA TGTGCCAGCACCCAGGGGTGGTGGAATGAGCAGTTCTTC. Its translation is CASTQGWWNEQFF.